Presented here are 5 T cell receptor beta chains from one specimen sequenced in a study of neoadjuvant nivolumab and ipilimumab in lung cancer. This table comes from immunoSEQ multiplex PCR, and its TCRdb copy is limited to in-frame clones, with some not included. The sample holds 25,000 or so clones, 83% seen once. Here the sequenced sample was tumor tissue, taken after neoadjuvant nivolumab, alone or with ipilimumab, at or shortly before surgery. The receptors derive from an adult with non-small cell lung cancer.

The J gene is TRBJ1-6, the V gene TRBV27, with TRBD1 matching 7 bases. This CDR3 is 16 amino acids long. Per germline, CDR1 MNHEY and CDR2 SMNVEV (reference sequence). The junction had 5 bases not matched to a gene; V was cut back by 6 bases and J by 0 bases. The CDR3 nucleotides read TGTGCCAGCAGGCCCAGGGGGAGCTCCTATAATTCACCCCTCCACTTT. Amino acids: CASRPRGSSYNSPLHF.

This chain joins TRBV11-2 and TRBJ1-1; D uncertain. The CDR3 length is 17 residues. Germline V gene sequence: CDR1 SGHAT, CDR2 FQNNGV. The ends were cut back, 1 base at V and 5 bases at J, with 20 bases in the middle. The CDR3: CASSLAASVPGRTEAFF. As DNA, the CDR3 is TGTGCCAGCAGCTTAGCCGCGTCTGTCCCCGGAAGGACTGAAGCTTTCTTT.

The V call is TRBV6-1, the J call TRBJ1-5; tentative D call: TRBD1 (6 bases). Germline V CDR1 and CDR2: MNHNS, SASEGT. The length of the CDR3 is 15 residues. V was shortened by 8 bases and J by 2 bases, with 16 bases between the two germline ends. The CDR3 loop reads CASYRGAGGNQPQHF. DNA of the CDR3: TGTGCCAGCTATCGGGGGGCGGGCGGCAATCAGCCCCAGCATTTT.

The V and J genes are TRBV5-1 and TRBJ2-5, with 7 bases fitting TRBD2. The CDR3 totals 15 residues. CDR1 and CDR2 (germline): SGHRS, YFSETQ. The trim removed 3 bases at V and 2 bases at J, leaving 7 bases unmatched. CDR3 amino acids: CASSSQGLVQETQYF. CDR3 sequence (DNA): TGCGCCAGCAGCTCACAAGGACTAGTTCAAGAGACCCAGTACTTC. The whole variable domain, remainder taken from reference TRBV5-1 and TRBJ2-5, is KAGVTQTPRYLIKTRGQQVTLSCSPISGHRSVSWYQQTPGQGLQFLFEYFSETQRNKGNFPGRFSGRQFSNSRSEMNVSTLELGDSALYLCASSSQGLVQETQYFGPGTRLLVL.

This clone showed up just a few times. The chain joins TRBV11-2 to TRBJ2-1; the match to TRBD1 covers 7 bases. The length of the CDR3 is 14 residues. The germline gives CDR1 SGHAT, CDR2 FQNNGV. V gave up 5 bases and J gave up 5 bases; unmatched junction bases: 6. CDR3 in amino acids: CASSQNTGDNEQFF. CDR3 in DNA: TGTGCCAGCAGCCAGAACACAGGGGACAATGAGCAGTTCTTC.